This TCR beta chain was found in a study of blood T cell repertoires in COVID-19. In the study overall: Samples representing acute and convalescent COVID-19 were sourced from the United States, Italy and Spain. In each case, the material was cDNA or gDNA derived from T cells, B-cell-depleted T cells, or PBMCs.

Participant age was 18 to 89 years, and participants resided in around 24 US areas. The repertoire was sequenced with immunoSEQ multiplex PCR; TCRdb's copy has only in-frame clones and lacks some. Altogether approximately 320,000 clones are present, approximately 86% being singletons, with the ten largest covering 8.5% to 10%. The CDR3 runs to 15 residues. Losses at the gene ends were 5 bases for V and 3 bases for J; bases not matched to a gene: 4. The germline V gene has CDR1 ENHRY and CDR2 SYGVKD. The sequenced sample was PBMCs or T cells enriched from blood (not recorded which). The receptor was derived from a young woman who had recovered from COVID-19. V usage is TRBV10-3 and J usage is TRBJ2-2; TRBD1 matches 9 bases. The CDR3 region is CAISMGQGYTGELFF. CDR3 bases: TGTGCCATCAGTATGGGACAGGGTTACACCGGGGAGCTGTTTTTT.